This is a list of T cell receptor beta chains from one sample in a study of T cells in Graves' hyperthyroidism and ophthalmopathy. TCRdb re-derived calls from the multiplex PCR reads in MiXCR, one entry per CDR3 protein. The repertoire has under 450,000 distinct CDR3 sequences, less than 20% of them found once; the top ten carry approximately 7.5%. The sample consisted of blood. The receptors stem from a woman in her late teens or twenties with Graves' hyperthyroidism. CDR3s include the opening cysteine and the closing phenylalanine or tryptophan. Fields, in order: D gene, J gene, clone size, V gene, CDR3 protein, CDR3 DNA. The D gene is left open where the match is weak. Not all rows give a size; the values are once, few, many and, for expanded clones, a class.

d_gene: TRBD1; j_gene: TRBJ1-1; abundance: many; v_gene: TRBV9; CDR3aa: CASSRVARTGGAGSEAFF; CDR3nt: TGTGCCAGCAGCCGTGTAGCTAGGACAGGGGGCGCAGGTTCTGAAGCTTTCTTT
d_gene: .; j_gene: TRBJ2-1; abundance: .; v_gene: TRBV5-1; CDR3aa: CASSPEQQVRSEQFF; CDR3nt: TGCGCCAGCAGCCCAGAACAACAGGTTAGGAGTGAGCAGTTCTTC
d_gene: TRBD1; j_gene: TRBJ2-7; abundance: .; v_gene: TRBV6-1; CDR3aa: CASRTQTGYRYEQYF; CDR3nt: TGTGCCAGCAGAACCCAGACAGGGTATAGGTACGAGCAGTACTTC
d_gene: TRBD1; j_gene: TRBJ2-5; abundance: many; v_gene: TRBV11-1; CDR3aa: CASSDPGQQETQYF; CDR3nt: TGTGCCAGCAGCGACCCGGGACAGCAAGAGACCCAGTACTTC
d_gene: .; j_gene: TRBJ1-6; abundance: many; v_gene: TRBV12-3/TRBV12-4; CDR3aa: CASSLEAWSPLHF; CDR3nt: TGTGCCAGCAGTTTAGAGGCCTGGTCACCCCTCCACTTT
d_gene: .; j_gene: TRBJ2-7; abundance: .; v_gene: TRBV18; CDR3aa: CASSPWQEAYEQYF; CDR3nt: TGTGCCAGCTCACCATGGCAGGAGGCTTACGAGCAGTACTTC
d_gene: .; j_gene: TRBJ2-5; abundance: many; v_gene: TRBV7-2; CDR3aa: CASSLDLAGETQYF; CDR3nt: TGTGCCAGCAGCTTAGATCTCGCCGGGGAGACCCAGTACTTC
d_gene: .; j_gene: TRBJ1-4; abundance: many; v_gene: TRBV5-5; CDR3aa: CASSWTGTLKEKLFF; CDR3nt: TGTGCCAGCAGCTGGACCGGGACCTTGAAGGAAAAACTGTTTTTT
d_gene: TRBD2; j_gene: TRBJ2-1; abundance: .; v_gene: TRBV20-1; CDR3aa: CSARGGGEREGHNEQFF; CDR3nt: TGCAGTGCTAGAGGCGGAGGGGAGCGGGAGGGCCACAATGAGCAGTTCTTC
d_gene: TRBD2; j_gene: TRBJ2-2; abundance: few; v_gene: TRBV9; CDR3aa: CASSVAGGYGTGELFF; CDR3nt: TGTGCCAGCAGCGTCGCGGGGGGTTACGGGACCGGGGAGCTGTTTTTT
d_gene: .; j_gene: TRBJ1-2; abundance: .; v_gene: TRBV12-3/TRBV12-4; CDR3aa: CASSGPRVGEGYTF; CDR3nt: TGTGCCAGCAGCGGCCCCCGTGTGGGGGAGGGCTACACCTTC
d_gene: .; j_gene: TRBJ1-2; abundance: many; v_gene: TRBV7-9; CDR3aa: CASARGDYGYTF; CDR3nt: TGTGCCAGCGCCAGGGGAGACTATGGCTACACCTTC
d_gene: .; j_gene: TRBJ2-7; abundance: many; v_gene: TRBV29-1; CDR3aa: CSVDSPQGGNEQYF; CDR3nt: TGCAGCGTTGACTCGCCGCAGGGGGGGAACGAGCAGTACTTC
d_gene: .; j_gene: TRBJ2-7; abundance: many; v_gene: TRBV11-3; CDR3aa: CASSSTQGGEQYF; CDR3nt: TGTGCCAGCAGCTCGACTCAGGGGGGCGAGCAGTACTTC
d_gene: TRBD2; j_gene: TRBJ2-1; abundance: .; v_gene: TRBV18; CDR3aa: CASSPGGVPKGGQFF; CDR3nt: TGTGCCAGCTCACCAGGGGGGGTTCCGAAGGGCGGTCAGTTCTTC
d_gene: TRBD1; j_gene: TRBJ2-2; abundance: few; v_gene: TRBV5-8; CDR3aa: CASNYRGGTGELFF; CDR3nt: TGTGCCAGCAATTACAGGGGTGGCACCGGGGAGCTGTTTTTT
d_gene: .; j_gene: TRBJ1-5; abundance: .; v_gene: TRBV15; CDR3aa: CATSRLGFDSFGGNQPQHF; CDR3nt: TGTGCCACCAGCAGACTAGGGTTCGACAGCTTTGGGGGCAATCAGCCCCAGCATTTT
d_gene: .; j_gene: TRBJ2-1; abundance: .; v_gene: TRBV7-3; CDR3aa: CASSRVQSSYNEQFF; CDR3nt: TGTGCCAGCAGCCGAGTTCAGAGTTCCTACAATGAGCAGTTCTTC
d_gene: TRBD1; j_gene: TRBJ1-4; abundance: many; v_gene: TRBV7-2; CDR3aa: CASSRRQGTEKLFF; CDR3nt: TGTGCCAGCTCAAGGAGACAGGGGACTGAAAAACTGTTTTTT
d_gene: .; j_gene: TRBJ2-5; abundance: many; v_gene: TRBV6-1; CDR3aa: CASRGPGRIKETQYF; CDR3nt: TGTGCCAGCAGAGGCCCGGGACGGATCAAAGAGACCCAGTACTTC
d_gene: TRBD1; j_gene: TRBJ1-5; abundance: many; v_gene: TRBV12-5; CDR3aa: CASGLDRGRYNQPQHF; CDR3nt: TGTGCTAGTGGTTTGGACAGGGGGAGGTACAATCAGCCCCAGCATTTT
d_gene: TRBD2; j_gene: TRBJ2-3; abundance: many; v_gene: TRBV11-3; CDR3aa: CASSLFGGGGTDTQYF; CDR3nt: TGTGCCAGCAGCTTATTTGGGGGAGGGGGCACAGATACGCAGTATTTT
d_gene: .; j_gene: TRBJ1-2; abundance: many; v_gene: TRBV7-9; CDR3aa: CASSLQGDYGYTF; CDR3nt: TGTGCCAGCAGCTTGCAGGGCGACTATGGCTACACCTTC
d_gene: TRBD1; j_gene: TRBJ1-6; abundance: .; v_gene: TRBV27; CDR3aa: CASSRNRGSSSPLHF; CDR3nt: TGTGCCAGCAGTCGAAACAGGGGGTCGAGTTCACCCCTCCACTTT
d_gene: TRBD1; j_gene: TRBJ1-5; abundance: many; v_gene: TRBV5-1; CDR3aa: CASSLGGTGLHNQPQHF; CDR3nt: TGCGCCAGCAGCTTGGGTGGGACAGGGCTCCACAATCAGCCCCAGCATTTT
d_gene: TRBD2; j_gene: TRBJ2-1; abundance: many; v_gene: TRBV6-1; CDR3aa: CASSEASGNYNEQFF; CDR3nt: TGTGCCAGCAGTGAAGCTAGCGGGAACTACAATGAGCAGTTCTTC
d_gene: TRBD1; j_gene: TRBJ1-1; abundance: .; v_gene: TRBV4-1; CDR3aa: CASSRTGGRFEAFF; CDR3nt: TGCGCCAGCAGCCGTACAGGGGGCCGATTTGAAGCTTTCTTT
d_gene: .; j_gene: TRBJ1-2; abundance: few; v_gene: TRBV19; CDR3aa: CASRNQQGWGYGYTF; CDR3nt: TGTGCCAGTAGAAATCAACAGGGATGGGGCTATGGCTACACCTTC
d_gene: .; j_gene: TRBJ1-2; abundance: many; v_gene: TRBV12-3/TRBV12-4; CDR3aa: CASSEQTDNYGYTF; CDR3nt: TGTGCCAGCAGTGAACAGACTGATAACTATGGCTACACCTTC
d_gene: TRBD1; j_gene: TRBJ2-7; abundance: many; v_gene: TRBV7-2; CDR3aa: CASSSWTGWDYEQYF; CDR3nt: TGTGCCAGCAGCTCTTGGACAGGGTGGGACTACGAGCAGTACTTC
d_gene: TRBD2; j_gene: TRBJ2-3; abundance: .; v_gene: TRBV12-3/TRBV12-4; CDR3aa: CASSRSGGDTQYF; CDR3nt: TGTGCCAGCAGTCGGAGCGGGGGGGATACGCAGTATTTT
d_gene: .; j_gene: TRBJ1-2; abundance: many; v_gene: TRBV5-1; CDR3aa: CASRRENYGYTF; CDR3nt: TGCGCCAGCAGGAGAGAGAACTATGGCTACACCTTC
d_gene: TRBD1; j_gene: TRBJ1-1; abundance: .; v_gene: TRBV7-9; CDR3aa: CASSLTDRGTEAFF; CDR3nt: TGTGCCAGCAGCTTGACGGACAGGGGGACTGAAGCTTTCTTT
d_gene: .; j_gene: TRBJ1-1; abundance: many; v_gene: TRBV2; CDR3aa: CASLKTGHTEAFF; CDR3nt: TGTGCCAGTCTCAAGACAGGCCACACTGAAGCTTTCTTT
d_gene: .; j_gene: TRBJ2-3; abundance: many; v_gene: TRBV28; CDR3aa: CAIRGASTDTQYF; CDR3nt: TGTGCCATCCGGGGGGCTAGCACAGATACGCAGTATTTT
d_gene: .; j_gene: TRBJ2-1; abundance: many; v_gene: TRBV19; CDR3aa: CASTGSSYNEQFF; CDR3nt: TGTGCCAGTACAGGGAGCTCCTACAATGAGCAGTTCTTC
d_gene: .; j_gene: TRBJ1-2; abundance: many; v_gene: TRBV6-5; CDR3aa: CASSYSTWGYTF; CDR3nt: TGTGCCAGCAGTTACTCTACCTGGGGCTACACCTTC
d_gene: TRBD2; j_gene: TRBJ2-5; abundance: many; v_gene: TRBV12-3/TRBV12-4; CDR3aa: CASSLLAGKETQYF; CDR3nt: TGTGCCAGCAGCCTACTAGCGGGGAAAGAGACCCAGTACTTC
d_gene: .; j_gene: TRBJ1-4; abundance: many; v_gene: TRBV3-1; CDR3aa: CASRPGAGEAEKLFF; CDR3nt: TGTGCCAGCAGACCAGGGGCTGGGGAGGCTGAAAAACTGTTTTTT
d_gene: .; j_gene: TRBJ2-5; abundance: .; v_gene: TRBV20-1; CDR3aa: CSADRDNEETQYF; CDR3nt: TGCAGTGCTGACCGGGACAATGAGGAGACCCAGTACTTC
d_gene: .; j_gene: TRBJ2-1; abundance: many; v_gene: TRBV27; CDR3aa: CASSGGILGEQFF; CDR3nt: TGTGCCAGCAGTGGCGGGATCCTAGGCGAGCAGTTCTTC
d_gene: TRBD2; j_gene: TRBJ2-2; abundance: many; v_gene: TRBV9; CDR3aa: CASTSGRPNTGELFF; CDR3nt: TGTGCCAGCACTAGCGGGAGACCGAACACCGGGGAGCTGTTTTTT
d_gene: TRBD2; j_gene: TRBJ2-5; abundance: .; v_gene: TRBV9; CDR3aa: CASSESGTSGQETQYF; CDR3nt: TGTGCCAGCAGCGAGAGCGGGACTAGCGGGCAAGAGACCCAGTACTTC
d_gene: .; j_gene: TRBJ2-6; abundance: .; v_gene: TRBV28; CDR3aa: CASSPTGNGANVLTF; CDR3nt: TGTGCCAGCAGTCCCACAGGGAACGGGGCCAACGTCCTGACTTTC